This T cell receptor beta chain stems from a study of cytomegalovirus exposure and HLA in healthy donors. Produced via immunoSEQ multiplex PCR; TCRdb's table is partial and in-frame only. The repertoire has 60,000 to 75,000 clones, 95% of them found once; the top ten carry 7%. V shed 5 bases, J shed 3 bases, and the junction held 9 bases outside the gene matches. In germline, CDR1 is SGHTA, CDR2 FQGTGA. The CDR3 loop spans 15 amino acids. This receptor was identified in a woman under 30 in good health and CMV-seropositive. The chain links TRBV7-3 to TRBJ2-7, with 8 bases lining up with TRBD1. Sequenced input: PBMCs. This CDR3 reads CASSPNGQGGYEQYF. The CDR3, as DNA: TGTGCCAGCAGCCCGAATGGACAGGGAGGCTACGAGCAGTACTTC.